This TCR beta chain stems from a study of blood T cell repertoires in COVID-19. For the study at large: Sites across the United States, Italy and Spain contributed samples from acute and convalescent COVID-19. PBMCs, B-cell-depleted T cells, or T cells provided the cDNA or gDNA that made up the material.

From germline, CDR1 is SGHAT and CDR2 FQNNGV. CDR3 length: 15 amino acids. Trimming took off 5 bases at V and 5 bases at J, with 15 bases between the two ends. The authors' processing: Amplification from reference gene primers served as the basis for estimated nucleated cell counts. Repertoires were generated with immunoSEQ multiplex PCR, while TCRdb's copy carries only in-frame clones and drops some. V and J calls plus clone size are reproduced from that table; the DNA served to infer D and trimming. The table records approximately 200,000 clones, around 86% of them present only once. The sequence came from a woman aged 30 to 39 with active or convalescent COVID-19. The chain uses TRBV11-2 and TRBJ2-2, with D possibly TRBD1 on 5 matching bases. Sequenced sample: peripheral blood. The CDR3 spells CASSPLGRTTGELFF. The CDR3 DNA is TGTGCCAGCAGCCCGTTGGGGCGGACGACCGGGGAGCTGTTTTTT.